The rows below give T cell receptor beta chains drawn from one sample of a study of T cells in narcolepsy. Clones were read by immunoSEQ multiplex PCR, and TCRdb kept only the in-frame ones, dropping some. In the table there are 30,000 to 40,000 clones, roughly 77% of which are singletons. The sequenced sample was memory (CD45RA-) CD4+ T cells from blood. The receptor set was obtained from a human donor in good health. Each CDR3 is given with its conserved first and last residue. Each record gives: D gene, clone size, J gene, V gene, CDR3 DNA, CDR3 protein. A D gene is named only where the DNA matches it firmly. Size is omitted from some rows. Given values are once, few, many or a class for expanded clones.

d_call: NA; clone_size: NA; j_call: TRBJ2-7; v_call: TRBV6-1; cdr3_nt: TGTGCCAGCAGTACCGGGGGAGCCTACGAGCAGTACTTC; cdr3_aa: CASSTGGAYEQYF
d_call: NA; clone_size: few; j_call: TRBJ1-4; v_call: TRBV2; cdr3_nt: TGTGCCAGCAGTGAATTCTCCCCCAGGCAGGCTAATGAAAAACTGTTTTTT; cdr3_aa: CASSEFSPRQANEKLFF
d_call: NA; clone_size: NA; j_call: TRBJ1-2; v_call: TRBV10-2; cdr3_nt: TGCGCCAGCAGTGAGCCGGTAGGCTATGGCTACACCTTC; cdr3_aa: CASSEPVGYGYTF
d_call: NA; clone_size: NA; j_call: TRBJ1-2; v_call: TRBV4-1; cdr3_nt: TGCGCCAGCAGCCAAGATGACGCCAGAATCTATGGCTACACCTTC; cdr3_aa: CASSQDDARIYGYTF
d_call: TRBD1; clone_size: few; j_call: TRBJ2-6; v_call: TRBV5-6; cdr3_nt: TGTGCCAGCAGCCAATTACAGGGGTCAGGGGCCAACGTCCTGACTTTC; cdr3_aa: CASSQLQGSGANVLTF
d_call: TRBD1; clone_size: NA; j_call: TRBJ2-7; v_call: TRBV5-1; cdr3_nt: TGCGCCAGCAGCACCGGGACAGGGGGATCCGAGCAGTACTTC; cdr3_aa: CASSTGTGGSEQYF
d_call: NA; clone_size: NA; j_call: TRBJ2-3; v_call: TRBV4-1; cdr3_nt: TGCGCCAGCAGCACAGGGGGGGGCGGACACGGAGATACGCAGTATTTT; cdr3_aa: CASSTGGGGHGDTQYF
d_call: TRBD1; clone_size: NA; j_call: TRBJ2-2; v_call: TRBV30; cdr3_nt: TGTGCCTGGAGGTGGACAGGGACCGGGGAGCTGTTTTTT; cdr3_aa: CAWRWTGTGELFF
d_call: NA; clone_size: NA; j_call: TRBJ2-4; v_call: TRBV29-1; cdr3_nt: TGCAGCGTTGAGGCAGGCACCTTAAACATTCAGTACTTC; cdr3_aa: CSVEAGTLNIQYF
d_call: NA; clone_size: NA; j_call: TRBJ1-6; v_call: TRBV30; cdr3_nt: TGTGCCTGGAGTGCGGACCAAAGCTCCTATAATTCACCCCTCCACTTT; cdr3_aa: CAWSADQSSYNSPLHF
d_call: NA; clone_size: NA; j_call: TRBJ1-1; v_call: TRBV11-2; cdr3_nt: TGTGCCAGCAGCTTTCGGATGAACACTGAAGCTTTCTTT; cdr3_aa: CASSFRMNTEAFF
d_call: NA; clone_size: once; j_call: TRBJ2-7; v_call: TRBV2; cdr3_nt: TGTGCCAGCAGTTCCCAAGGGGGCGAGCAGTACTTC; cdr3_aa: CASSSQGGEQYF
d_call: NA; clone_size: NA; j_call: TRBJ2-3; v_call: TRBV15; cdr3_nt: TGTGCCACCAGCAGGTCAAAGAGTAGTTTCACAGATACGCAGTATTTT; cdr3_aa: CATSRSKSSFTDTQYF
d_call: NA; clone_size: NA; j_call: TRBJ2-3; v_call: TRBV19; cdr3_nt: TGTGCCAGTAGTATGGCAGATACGCAGTATTTT; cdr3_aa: CASSMADTQYF
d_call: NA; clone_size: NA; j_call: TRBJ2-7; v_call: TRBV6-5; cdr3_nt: TGTGCCAGCAGTTTCAGGGAATCCTACGAGCAGTACTTC; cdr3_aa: CASSFRESYEQYF
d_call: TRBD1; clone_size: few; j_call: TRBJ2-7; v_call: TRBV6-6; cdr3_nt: TGTGCCAGCAGTTCCCCGACAGGGATCTACGAGCAGTACTTC; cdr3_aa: CASSSPTGIYEQYF
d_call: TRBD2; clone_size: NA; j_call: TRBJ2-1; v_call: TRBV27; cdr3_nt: TGTGCCAGCAGTTCCATAGCGGGGCCCTCCTACAATGAGCAGTTCTTC; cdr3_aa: CASSSIAGPSYNEQFF
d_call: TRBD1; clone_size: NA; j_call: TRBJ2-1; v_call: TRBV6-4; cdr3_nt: TGTGCCAGCAGTTCCCGACAGGGGCCCGGTATCTCCTACAATGAGCAGTTCTTC; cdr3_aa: CASSSRQGPGISYNEQFF
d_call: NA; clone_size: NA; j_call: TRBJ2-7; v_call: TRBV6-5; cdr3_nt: TGTGCCAGCAGTTACTCGACCTTAGGGCTTTACGAGCAGTACTTC; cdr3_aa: CASSYSTLGLYEQYF
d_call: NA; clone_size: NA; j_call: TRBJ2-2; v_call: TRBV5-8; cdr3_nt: TGTGCCAGCAGTCAAGGACAGACGATTGCATTCCTAACTACCGGGGAGCTGTTTTTT; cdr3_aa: CASSQGQTIAFLTTGELFF
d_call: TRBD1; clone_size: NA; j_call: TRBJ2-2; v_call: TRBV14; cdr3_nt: TGTGCCACCAGGGGGTACACCGGGGAGCTGTTTTTT; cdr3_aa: CATRGYTGELFF
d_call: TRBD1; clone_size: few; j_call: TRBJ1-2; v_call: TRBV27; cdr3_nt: TGTGCCAGCAGCCGACAGGGAGACTATGGCTACACCTTC; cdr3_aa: CASSRQGDYGYTF
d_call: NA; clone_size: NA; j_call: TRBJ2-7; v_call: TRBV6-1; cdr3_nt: TGTGCCAGCAGTGCCGGTGTCGGCAGGGGACTGTCTAGAGTCTACGAGCAGTACTTC; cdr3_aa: CASSAGVGRGLSRVYEQYF
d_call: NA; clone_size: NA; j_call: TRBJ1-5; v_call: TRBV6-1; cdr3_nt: TGTGCCAGCAGTGTTGGCAATCAGCCCCAGCATTTT; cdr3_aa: CASSVGNQPQHF
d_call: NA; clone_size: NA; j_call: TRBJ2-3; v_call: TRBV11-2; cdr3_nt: TGTGCCAGCAGCTTAATTGGTGTCAGCACAGATACGCAGTATTTT; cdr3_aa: CASSLIGVSTDTQYF
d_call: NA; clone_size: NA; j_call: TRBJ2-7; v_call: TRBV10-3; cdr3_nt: TGTGCCATCAGTGAGCCGGGACGCCCCGAGGGCTCCTACGAGCAGTACTTC; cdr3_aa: CAISEPGRPEGSYEQYF
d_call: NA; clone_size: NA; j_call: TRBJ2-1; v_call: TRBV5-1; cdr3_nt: TGCGCCAGCAGCGACAGCCTCTACAATGAGCAGTTCTTC; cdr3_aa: CASSDSLYNEQFF
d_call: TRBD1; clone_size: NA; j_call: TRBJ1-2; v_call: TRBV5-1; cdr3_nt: TGCGCCAGCAGCGAGGTCCCGGGACAGGGGGCTAACTATGGCTACACCTTC; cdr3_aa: CASSEVPGQGANYGYTF
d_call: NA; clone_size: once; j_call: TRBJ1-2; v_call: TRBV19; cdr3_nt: TGTGCCAGTAGTTCGACAGATTCGTATGGCTACACCTTC; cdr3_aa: CASSSTDSYGYTF
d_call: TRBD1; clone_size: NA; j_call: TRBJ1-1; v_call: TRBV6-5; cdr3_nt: TGTGCCAGCAGTCCTGCCAGGGGGCTGAACACTGAAGCTTTCTTT; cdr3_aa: CASSPARGLNTEAFF
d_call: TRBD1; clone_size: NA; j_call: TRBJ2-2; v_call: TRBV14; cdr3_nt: TGTGCCAGCAGCCTTAACACAGGGGTCACCGGGGAGCTGTTTTTT; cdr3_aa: CASSLNTGVTGELFF
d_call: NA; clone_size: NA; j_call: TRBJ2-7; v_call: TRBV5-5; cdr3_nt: TGTGCCAGCAGCTTTGGACATCCCTACGAGCAGTACTTC; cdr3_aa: CASSFGHPYEQYF
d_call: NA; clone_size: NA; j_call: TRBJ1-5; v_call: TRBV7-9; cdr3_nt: TGTGCCAGCAGCTTTGACGGAGATCAGCCCCAGCATTTT; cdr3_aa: CASSFDGDQPQHF